This TCR beta chain was retrieved from a study of HIV-infected patients and healthy controls. The length of the CDR3 is 14 residues. V lost 6 bases to trimming and J lost 3 bases, with 12 bases between them. Germline V CDR1 and CDR2: MNHEY, SVGEGT. TCRdb reprocessed the 5' RACE reads with MiXCR, giving one entry per CDR3 protein. The data show about 18,000 distinct CDR3 sequences, with about a sixth seen just once and 24% held by the top ten. The sample holds a few counts of this clonotype. V is TRBV6-2 or TRBV6-3 and J is TRBJ1-5, with unresolved D. Sequenced sample: CD8+ T cells from blood. This clonotype was sampled from a human donor in good health. CDR3: CASREHGDNQPQHF. The CDR3 DNA reads TGTGCCAGCAGGGAACATGGTGACAATCAGCCCCAGCATTTT.